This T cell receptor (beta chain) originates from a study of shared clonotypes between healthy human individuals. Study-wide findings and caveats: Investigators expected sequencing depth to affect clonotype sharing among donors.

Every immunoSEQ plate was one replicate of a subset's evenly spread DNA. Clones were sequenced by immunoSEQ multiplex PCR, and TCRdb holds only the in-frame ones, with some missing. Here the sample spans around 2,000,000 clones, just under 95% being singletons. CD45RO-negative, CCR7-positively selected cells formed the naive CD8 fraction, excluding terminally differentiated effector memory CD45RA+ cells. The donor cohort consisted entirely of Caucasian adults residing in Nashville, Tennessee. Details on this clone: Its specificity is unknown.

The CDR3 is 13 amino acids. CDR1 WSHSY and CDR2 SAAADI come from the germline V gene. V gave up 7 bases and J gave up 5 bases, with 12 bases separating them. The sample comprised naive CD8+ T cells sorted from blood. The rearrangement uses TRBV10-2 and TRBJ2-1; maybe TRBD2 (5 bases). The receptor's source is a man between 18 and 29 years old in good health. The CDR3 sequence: CASIGLADNEQFF. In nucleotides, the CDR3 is TGCGCCAGCATCGGACTCGCCGACAATGAGCAGTTCTTC.